These T cell receptor beta chains were read from a single sample in a study of shared clonotypes between healthy human individuals. The repertoire was sequenced with immunoSEQ multiplex PCR; TCRdb's copy has only in-frame clones and lacks some. In the table there are 730,000 or so clones, about two thirds of which are singletons. Sample: memory CD4+ T cells sorted from blood. All receptors come from a woman aged 25 to 39 in good health. CDR3s include the opening cysteine and the closing phenylalanine or tryptophan. A D gene is named only where the DNA matches it firmly. Size values are once, few and many counts, or a class for expanded clones, and some rows have none.

NA	NA	TRBV5-4	TRBJ1-1	CASSLGGYSTEAFF	TGTGCCAGCAGCTTAGGGGGTTACAGCACTGAAGCTTTCTTT
NA	TRBD1	TRBV27	TRBJ2-1	CASSGQGTYNEQFF	TGTGCCAGCAGCGGACAGGGCACCTACAATGAGCAGTTCTTC
NA	TRBD1	TRBV5-1	TRBJ1-2	CASSPDREIYGYTF	TGCGCCAGCAGCCCGGACAGGGAAATCTATGGCTACACCTTC
NA	NA	TRBV6-6	TRBJ1-5	CASSYRGPVNQPQHF	TGTGCCAGCAGTTACAGGGGACCGGTCAATCAGCCCCAGCATTTT
NA	TRBD1	TRBV10-1	TRBJ2-4	CASLGQGKYF	TGCGCCAGCCTTGGACAGGGAAAGTACTTC
NA	NA	TRBV6-5	TRBJ1-3	CASREVSGNTIYF	TGTGCCAGCAGGGAGGTCTCTGGAAACACCATATATTTT
few	NA	TRBV6-1	TRBJ1-5	CASSEWDRQPQHF	TGTGCCAGCAGTGAATGGGACCGTCAGCCCCAGCATTTT
many	TRBD2	TRBV4-2	TRBJ2-5	CASSQVGGGRALEQYF	TGTGCCAGCAGCCAAGTAGGAGGCGGGAGGGCTTTAGAGCAGTACTTC
NA	NA	TRBV5-1	TRBJ2-7	CASSLGQGGEQYF	TGCGCCAGCAGCTTGGGGCAGGGAGGCGAGCAGTACTTC
many	TRBD2	TRBV5-1	TRBJ2-2	CASSLWLAGGPSNTGELFF	TGCGCCAGCAGCTTGTGGCTAGCGGGAGGGCCCTCGAACACCGGGGAGCTGTTTTTT
NA	NA	TRBV7-2	TRBJ2-7	CASRRFTHYEQYF	TGTGCCAGCCGGAGATTTACTCACTACGAGCAGTACTTC
once	NA	TRBV2	TRBJ2-1	CASSDGGENEQFF	TGTGCCAGCAGTGATGGAGGGGAAAATGAGCAGTTCTTC
NA	TRBD2	TRBV28	TRBJ2-4	CASSQGLAGVPEPKNIQYF	TGTGCCAGCAGTCAAGGACTAGCGGGAGTACCCGAGCCCAAAAACATTCAGTACTTC
few	NA	TRBV21-1	TRBJ1-5	CASSNAQGLSNQPQHF	TGTGCCAGCAGCAACGCACAGGGTTTAAGCAATCAGCCCCAGCATTTT
NA	NA	TRBV5-6	TRBJ2-6	CASSLAPRRAGANVLTF	TGTGCCAGCAGCTTGGCCCCACGCAGGGCTGGGGCCAACGTCCTGACTTTC
NA	NA	TRBV6-5	TRBJ1-1	CASSFQGGNTEAFF	TGTGCCAGCAGTTTCCAAGGAGGGAACACTGAAGCTTTCTTT
few	TRBD2	TRBV9	TRBJ2-3	CASSVGGGIDTQYF	TGTGCCAGCAGCGTAGGGGGAGGGATAGATACGCAGTATTTT
NA	NA	TRBV11-1	TRBJ2-5	CASSLGQGFGRETQYF	TGTGCCAGCAGCTTAGGTCAGGGCTTCGGCCGGGAGACCCAGTACTTC
once	TRBD1	TRBV18	TRBJ1-3	CASSVQRTGSGNTIYF	TGTGCCAGCTCGGTTCAACGGACAGGCTCTGGAAACACCATATATTTT
NA	TRBD1	TRBV6-6	TRBJ1-5	CASIQGVGQPQHF	TGTGCCAGCATACAGGGGGTTGGGCAGCCCCAGCATTTT
NA	NA	TRBV30	TRBJ2-1	CAWTGWGTYNEQFF	TGTGCCTGGACTGGCTGGGGAACCTACAATGAGCAGTTCTTC
few	NA	TRBV27	TRBJ1-5	CASSLGRGTNQPQHF	TGTGCCAGCAGCCTAGGACGGGGGACCAATCAGCCCCAGCATTTT
NA	NA	TRBV6-6	TRBJ2-1	CASSYSLASSVF	TGTGCCAGCAGTTACTCGCTAGCCTCCAGTGTCTTC
NA	NA	TRBV13	TRBJ2-7	CASSLGGDTYEQYF	TGTGCCAGCAGCTTAGGGGGGGACACCTACGAGCAGTACTTC
NA	NA	TRBV5-1	TRBJ2-1	CASRLEENEQFF	TGCGCCAGCAGACTAGAAGAGAATGAGCAGTTCTTC
few	NA	TRBV28	TRBJ1-2	CASSAPDSYGYTF	TGTGCCAGCAGTGCCCCGGACAGCTATGGCTACACCTTC
NA	NA	TRBV29-1	TRBJ1-2	CSVEGPRGRKGGYTF	TGCAGCGTTGAGGGTCCCCGGGGAAGAAAGGGTGGCTACACCTTC
NA	TRBD2	TRBV6-4	TRBJ2-1	CASSEKASGSYEQFF	TGTGCCAGCAGTGAGAAGGCTAGCGGGAGCTATGAGCAGTTCTTC
NA	NA	TRBV6-6	TRBJ2-7	CASRSQVFTTYYEQYF	TGTGCCAGCAGGTCACAGGTCTTCACAACCTACTACGAGCAGTACTTC
NA	NA	TRBV15	TRBJ2-7	CATSPEPGTYYEQYF	TGTGCCACCAGTCCCGAACCGGGAACCTACTACGAGCAGTACTTC
NA	TRBD1	TRBV25-1	TRBJ2-7	CASSDGTEMHEQYF	TGTGCCAGCAGTGATGGGACAGAAATGCACGAGCAGTACTTC
NA	NA	TRBV11-2	TRBJ2-5	CASSFREGVQETQYF	TGTGCCAGCAGTTTCCGAGAAGGGGTCCAAGAGACCCAGTACTTC
few	NA	TRBV7-9	TRBJ2-3	CASSLSGGTDTQYF	TGTGCCAGCAGCTTAAGTGGCGGCACAGATACGCAGTATTTT
many	NA	TRBV27	TRBJ2-3	CASSFLVGGTDTQYF	TGTGCCAGCAGCTTCTTAGTCGGGGGCACAGATACGCAGTATTTT
NA	TRBD1	TRBV7-9	TRBJ1-1	CASSTRQGGDTEAFF	TGTGCCAGCAGCACACGACAGGGTGGGGACACTGAAGCTTTCTTT